Listed here are 24 T cell receptor beta chains from one sample, sequenced in a study of blood T cell repertoires in COVID-19. The method was immunoSEQ multiplex PCR; TCRdb's version includes in-frame clones alone and lacks a portion of them. The sample lists approximately 120,000 clones, under 90% occurring once. The material sequenced was peripheral blood. Receptors were obtained from a woman aged 45-65 years with acute or convalescent COVID-19.

The sample holds a few counts of this clone. V is TRBV5-6 and J is TRBJ2-2; D not resolved. Germline CDR1 is SGHDT and CDR2 is YYEEEE. The germline V and J ends were trimmed by 0 bases and 7 bases, with 7 bases remaining between them. The CDR3 length is 13 residues. The CDR3 spells CASSLVGYGELFF. CDR3 coding DNA: TGTGCCAGCAGCTTGGTCGGTTACGGGGAGCTGTTTTTT.

The chain joins TRBV20-1 to TRBJ2-5; 7 positions match TRBD1. The V gene's germline CDR1 is DFQATT and CDR2 SNEGSKA (reference sequence). This CDR3 has 11 amino acids. V was clipped by 4 bases and J by 4 bases; unmatched bases: 0. The CDR3 coding sequence is TGCAGTGCTAACAGGGGAGAGACCCAGTACTTC. Protein: CSANRGETQYF.

The CDR3 region has the DNA TGTGCCAGCAGTGACCACCGGGGGGCGAACACTGAAGCTTTCTTT. This encodes CASSDHRGANTEAFF. The chain recombines TRBV6-6 with TRBJ1-1; possibly TRBD1 for D (6 bases). The CDR3 extends over 15 amino acids. V lost 5 bases, J lost 1 base, and 14 bases lay in between. CDR1 is MNHNY, CDR2 SVGAGI, per germline (reference sequence).

The chain joins TRBV7-2 to TRBJ2-3; maybe TRBD1 (6 bases). Germline V lookup: CDR1 SGHTA, CDR2 FQGNSA. The CDR3 covers 17 residues. The V gene lost 1 base and the J gene lost 5 bases, with 19 bases spanning the gap. The CDR3 nucleotides are TGTGCCAGCAGCTTAGTCCCTACAGGGATCTACGTAGATACGCAGTATTTT. This translates into CASSLVPTGIYVDTQYF.

V usage is TRBV5-1 and J usage is TRBJ1-1; 9 bases fit TRBD1. CDR1 is SGHRS, CDR2 YFSETQ, per germline. This CDR3 comprises 16 residues. J lost 5 bases, V lost 0 bases, and 8 bases had no gene match. This CDR3 is CASSLDRGRKGTEAFF. CDR3 sequence (DNA): TGCGCCAGCAGCTTGGACAGGGGGCGAAAGGGTACTGAAGCTTTCTTT.

V gene TRBV7-9 combines with J gene TRBJ2-2; D is uncertain. The CDR3 runs 10 residues. Germline V gene sequence: CDR1 SEHNR, CDR2 FQNEAQ (reference sequence). V lost 6 bases to trimming and J lost 7 bases, with 3 bases between them. In nucleotides, the CDR3 is TGTGCCAGCAGTAACGGGGAGCTGTTTTTT. Protein sequence: CASSNGELFF. Looking up the rest from reference TRBV7-9 and TRBJ2-2 gives the full variable domain: DTGVSQNPRHKITKRGQNVTFRCDPISEHNRLYWYRQTLGQGPEFLTYFQNEAQLEKSRLLSDRFSAERPKGSFSTLEIQRTEQGDSAMYLCASSNGELFFGEGSRLTVL.

In its sample, this clone was seen a few times. The rearrangement links TRBV29-1 to TRBJ2-1; 7 bases match TRBD1. The V and J ends lost 6 bases and 8 bases, in that order; junction bases with no gene match: 19. Germline V lookup: CDR1 SQVTM, CDR2 ANQGSEA. The CDR3 spans 16 residues. The CDR3 coding sequence is TGCAGCGTCCGAACCTACAGGGGAAGGGGGTACGATGAGCAGTTCTTC. Translation: CSVRTYRGRGYDEQFF.

The chain carries TRBV24-1 and TRBJ1-5, with a tentative D call TRBD1 (6 bases). The CDR3 contains 13 residues. The germline V gene has CDR1 KGHDR and CDR2 SFDVKD. The germline V and J ends were trimmed by 9 bases and 0 bases, with 8 bases remaining between them. CDR3: CATGQYSNQPQHF. CDR3 DNA sequence: TGTGCCACCGGACAGTATAGCAATCAGCCCCAGCATTTT.

Only a few counts were recorded for this clone. This chain uses TRBV25-1 with TRBJ2-1, with TRBD2 as a possible D gene (5 bases). The CDR3 runs 14 residues. Germline CDR1 reads MGHDK; CDR2 reads SYGVNS. V lost 8 bases, J lost 10 bases, and 21 bases lay in between. The CDR3 coding sequence is TGTGCCAGCGAACCTTGGGAATCCCGGAGGGAGCAGTTCTTC. Translation gives CASEPWESRREQFF.

The CDR3 region has the DNA TGTGCCAGCAGCCCCCGGGGGTCCTATAATTCACCCCTCCACTTT. Protein product: CASSPRGSYNSPLHF. The rearrangement joins TRBV9 to TRBJ1-6; TRBD1 is a possible D gene (5 bases). CDR1 and CDR2 from the germline V gene are SGDLS and YYNGEE. Trimming removed 4 bases at V and 1 base at J, with 9 bases between. The CDR3 loop spans 15 amino acids.

This clone was recorded a few times. The rearrangement uses TRBV3-1 (or the pseudogene TRBV3-2) and TRBJ1-1; 10 bases agree with TRBD1. Germline V lookup: CDR1 LGHDT, CDR2 YNNKEL (reference sequence). This CDR3 region has 14 residues. Trimming removed 4 bases from V and 7 bases from J; junction bases left unmatched: 6. CDR3 in amino acids: CASSLRTGGGEAFF. CDR3 coding DNA: TGTGCCAGCAGCCTACGGACAGGGGGGGGTGAAGCTTTCTTT.

The chain recombines TRBV5-4 with TRBJ1-6; tentative D call: TRBD1 (6 bases). V was pared by 4 bases and J by 7 bases, with 12 bases between. Germline V gene data show CDR1 as SGHNT and CDR2 as YYREEE (reference sequence). CDR3 length: 14 amino acids. CDR3 DNA sequence: TGTGCCAGCAGCCTTGACAGGACGAATTCACCCCTCCACTTT. Its translation is CASSLDRTNSPLHF.

V and J are TRBV6-6 and TRBJ1-6, with a possible D match to TRBD1 (6 bases). Between the trimmed V and J ends, which lost 9 bases and 10 bases, there was a span of 22 bases. Germline V CDR1 and CDR2: MNHNY, SVGAGI (reference sequence). The CDR3 runs 15 residues. CDR3 in amino acids: CASEQGTDMGSPLHF. DNA for the CDR3: TGTGCCAGTGAACAGGGCACCGATATGGGGTCACCCCTCCACTTT.

The rearrangement uses TRBV7-2 and TRBJ1-6; 8 bases are shared with TRBD1. J lost 5 bases, V lost 0 bases, and 12 bases had no gene match. Germline V gene data show CDR1 as SGHTA and CDR2 as FQGNSA. There are 19 residues in the CDR3. CDR3 residues: CASSLALYGTGYNNSPLHF. DNA of the CDR3: TGTGCCAGCAGCTTAGCGCTTTACGGGACAGGTTATAATAATTCACCCCTCCACTTT.

Comments on this clone: At one end the junction does not follow the germline gene, possibly because of a read error. V gene TRBV28 combines with J gene TRBJ1-1; TRBD1 might be the D (6 bases). The V gene's germline CDR1 is MDHEN and CDR2 SYDVKM. There are 12 residues in the CDR3. DNA of the CDR3: TGTGCCAGCAGTTTACCGACAGGACAACCACATTTT. Translating gives CASSLPTGQPHF.

The V gene is TRBV30, the J gene TRBJ2-2, with 9 bases matching TRBD1. Germline assignment: CDR1 GTSNPN and CDR2 SVGIG (reference sequence). This CDR3 has 16 residues. Trimming cost V 3 bases and J 3 bases; bases outside gene matches: 8. CDR3 DNA sequence: TGTGCCTGGAGGTACAGGGGGCGCGGGGACACCGGGGAGCTGTTTTTT. It specifies CAWRYRGRGDTGELFF.

The chain uses TRBV9 and TRBJ1-5; no reliable D call. Germline assignment: CDR1 SGDLS and CDR2 YYNGEE. V lost 0 bases, J lost 3 bases, and 10 bases lay in between. This CDR3 region has 15 residues. CDR3 sequence: CASSVGAGNNQPQHF. CDR3 in DNA: TGTGCCAGCAGCGTAGGGGCAGGTAACAATCAGCCCCAGCATTTT.

The chain joins TRBV29-1 to TRBJ1-2, with unresolved D. The V gene lost 6 bases and the J gene lost 3 bases, with 11 bases spanning the gap. CDR3 length: 12 amino acids. CDR1 is SQVTM, CDR2 ANQGSEA, per germline. The CDR3 DNA follows: TGCAGCGTCTCCCTGCGGGACTATGGCTACACCTTC. Its translation is CSVSLRDYGYTF.

This chain uses TRBV6-2 or TRBV6-3 with TRBJ1-5, with 7 bases aligning to TRBD1. CDR1 and CDR2 (germline): MNHEY, SVGEGT. V gave up 0 bases and J gave up 6 bases; unmatched junction bases: 5. CDR3 size: 15 residues. CDR3 amino acids: CASSYSTGLGQPQHF. CDR3 in DNA: TGTGCCAGCAGTTACTCGACAGGGCTGGGTCAGCCCCAGCATTTT.

The rearrangement joins TRBV6-7 to TRBJ1-2; D is ambiguous. TRBV6-7 has ORF status, its function being uncertain. The CDR3 spans 14 residues. Trimming pared 4 bases from V and 2 bases from J, leaving 11 bases between. The CDR3 DNA follows: TGTGCCAGCAGTTTTGGGCTTTTCAACTATGGCTACACCTTC. It translates to CASSFGLFNYGYTF.

The V call is TRBV10-2, the J call TRBJ2-7; D gene uncertain. V lost 4 bases to trimming and J lost 0 bases, with 10 bases between them. This CDR3 has 14 residues. Germline CDR1 is WSHSY and CDR2 is SAAADI. The chain's CDR3 is CASSGDFLSYEQYF. CDR3 nucleotide sequence: TGCGCCAGCAGTGGAGACTTCCTCTCCTACGAGCAGTACTTC.

The V and J genes are TRBV3-1 (or the pseudogene TRBV3-2) and TRBJ1-2; D is perhaps TRBD1 (6 bases). Per the germline V gene, CDR1 is LGHDT and CDR2 is YNNKEL (reference sequence). There are 16 residues in the CDR3. Trimming took 0 bases from V and 4 from J, leaving 15 bases between them. This chain's CDR3 is CASSQEALQGTYGYTF. DNA of the CDR3: TGTGCCAGCAGCCAAGAGGCACTACAGGGAACCTATGGCTACACCTTC.

The count of this clone is one. This rearrangement joins TRBV9 to TRBJ1-2, with D uncertain. There are 13 residues in the CDR3. CDR1 and CDR2 from the germline V gene are SGDLS and YYNGEE. The V gene lost 7 bases and the J gene lost 10 bases, with 20 bases spanning the gap. CDR3 region: CASLREASRDYTF. The CDR3 bases are TGTGCCAGCTTAAGGGAGGCTAGTCGTGACTACACCTTC.

Comment on this clone: The germline gene is not matched at one end of the junction; a read error may be the cause. The rearrangement links TRBV11-2 to TRBJ1-4; TRBD1 matches at 7 bases. There are 14 residues in the CDR3. From germline, CDR1 is SGHAT and CDR2 FQNNGV. The CDR3 bases are TGTGCCAGCACCTTAGGGGGCGCGGGAGAAAAACTGTTTTTT. Its protein is CASTLGGAGEKLFF.